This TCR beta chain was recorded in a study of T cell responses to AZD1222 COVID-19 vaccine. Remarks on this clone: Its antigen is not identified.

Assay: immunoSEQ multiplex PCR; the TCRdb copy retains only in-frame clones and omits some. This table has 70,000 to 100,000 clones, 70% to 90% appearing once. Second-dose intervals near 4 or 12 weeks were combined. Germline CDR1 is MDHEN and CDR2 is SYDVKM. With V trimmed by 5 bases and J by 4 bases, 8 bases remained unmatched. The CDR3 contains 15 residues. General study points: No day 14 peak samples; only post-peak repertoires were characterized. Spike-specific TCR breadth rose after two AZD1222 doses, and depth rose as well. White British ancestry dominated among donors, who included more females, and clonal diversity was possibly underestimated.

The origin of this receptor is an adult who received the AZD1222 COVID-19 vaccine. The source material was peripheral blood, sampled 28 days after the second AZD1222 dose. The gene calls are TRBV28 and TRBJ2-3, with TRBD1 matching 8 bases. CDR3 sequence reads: CASSGPDRAPDTQYF. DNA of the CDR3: TGTGCCAGCAGTGGGCCGGACAGGGCCCCAGATACGCAGTATTTT.